Below are 8 T cell receptor beta chains sequenced from a single sample in a study of T cells in Graves' hyperthyroidism and ophthalmopathy. Amplification of TCR beta CDR3 regions used RNA as the template. With the HTBI primer set, the TCR CDR3 went through a first round of RT-PCR. In TCRdb, the multiplex PCR reads were re-called with MiXCR into one record per CDR3 protein. This repertoire shows approximately 630,000 distinct CDR3 sequences, roughly 17% found once; its top ten account for around 4%. The sample comprised blood. Receptors originate from a woman aged 25 to 45 with Graves' hyperthyroidism.

The chain carries TRBV6-1 and TRBJ1-2; 8 nucleotides agree with TRBD1. Germline CDR1 is MNHNS and CDR2 is SASEGT. The CDR3 extends over 14 amino acids. J gave up 5 bases and V 7 bases, and 9 bases lay outside the gene matches. Here the CDR3 reads CASTWTGPGYGYTF. CDR3 nucleotides: TGTGCCAGCACCTGGACAGGGCCGGGTTATGGCTACACCTTC.

This rearrangement joins TRBV20-1 to TRBJ1-3, with D maybe TRBD1 (6 bases). Germline CDR1 and CDR2: DFQATT and SNEGSKA (reference sequence). The CDR3 loop spans 16 amino acids. Trimming cost V 1 base and J 0 bases, with 13 bases left between them. The CDR3 here is CSARVGGPFSGNTIYF. Written as DNA, the CDR3 is TGCAGTGCTAGAGTAGGGGGGCCGTTCTCTGGAAACACCATATATTTT.

The chain recombines TRBV12-3 or TRBV12-4 with TRBJ2-1, with 9 bases fitting TRBD1. Trimming removed 5 bases from V and 2 bases from J; junction bases left unmatched: 4. CDR3 length: 15 residues. CDR3 DNA sequence: TGTGCCAGCAGTGGGGGGGACAGGGCCTACAATGAGCAGTTCTTC. Protein sequence: CASSGGDRAYNEQFF.

This clonotype was seen ten or more times. The rearrangement joins TRBV10-3 to TRBJ2-1, with 7 bases identical to TRBD2. The V and J ends lost 4 bases and 9 bases, in that order; junction bases with no gene match: 6. The germline V gene encodes CDR1 ENHRY and CDR2 SYGVKD. The CDR3 spans 13 residues. CDR3 loop: CAISGSGNREQFF. The CDR3 nucleotides read TGTGCCATCAGTGGGAGCGGGAATCGTGAGCAGTTCTTC.

This clonotype was recorded at least ten times. V usage is TRBV2 and J usage is TRBJ2-7; 8 bases match TRBD2. Germline V CDR1 and CDR2: SNHLY, FYNNEI. CDR3 length: 13 residues. Trimming cost V 7 bases and J 3 bases; bases outside gene matches: 5. The CDR3 loop is CASNPGLVYEQYF. DNA for the CDR3: TGTGCCAGCAACCCGGGACTAGTCTACGAGCAGTACTTC.

This clonotype was detected a few times. The CDR3 loop reads CASRVGRERQEQFF. CDR3 nucleotides: TGTGCCAGCAGAGTGGGGCGGGAAAGGCAGGAGCAGTTCTTC. The chain is built from TRBV28 and TRBJ2-1, with D perhaps TRBD2 (6 bases). The length of the CDR3 is 14 residues. The germline V gene encodes CDR1 MDHEN and CDR2 SYDVKM. Trimming shortened V by 6 bases and J by 10 bases, and 19 bases separated the two germline ends.

Points on this clonotype: A read error may produce the germline difference seen at one junction end. The V and J genes are TRBV29-1 and TRBJ2-7; D is undetermined. Germline V CDR1 and CDR2: SQVTM, ANQGSEA. The CDR3 contains 14 residues. CDR3 coding DNA: TGCAGCGTTGTAGGTGAGGATAGCTCCTACGAGAAGTACTTC. Encoded protein: CSVVGEDSSYEKYF.

This clonotype was counted at least ten times. CDR3 sequence (DNA): TGTGCCAGCTCAGCACTAGCGGGAGGGGCAAATGAGCAGTTCTTC. Translating gives CASSALAGGANEQFF. V gene TRBV18 combines with J gene TRBJ2-1; 13 bases are a match to TRBD2. The CDR3 runs to 15 residues. Trimming cost V 5 bases and J 7 bases; bases outside gene matches: 5. Germline CDR1 reads KGHSH; CDR2 reads LQKENI.